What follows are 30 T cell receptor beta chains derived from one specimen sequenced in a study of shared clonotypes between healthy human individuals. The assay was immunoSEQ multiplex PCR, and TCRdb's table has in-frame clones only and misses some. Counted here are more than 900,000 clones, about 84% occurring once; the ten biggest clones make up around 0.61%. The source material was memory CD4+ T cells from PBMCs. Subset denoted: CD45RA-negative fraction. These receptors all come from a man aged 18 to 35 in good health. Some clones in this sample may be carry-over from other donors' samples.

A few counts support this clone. The chain's CDR3 is CASSYGSGREQYF. CDR3 DNA: TGTGCCAGCAGTTACGGCTCAGGGAGGGAGCAGTACTTC. The chain carries TRBV6-6 and TRBJ2-7, with D possibly being TRBD2 (6 bases). Germline V gives CDR1 MNHNY, CDR2 SVGAGI (reference sequence). CDR3 length: 13 amino acids. V lost 2 bases to trimming and J lost 7 bases, with 12 bases between them.

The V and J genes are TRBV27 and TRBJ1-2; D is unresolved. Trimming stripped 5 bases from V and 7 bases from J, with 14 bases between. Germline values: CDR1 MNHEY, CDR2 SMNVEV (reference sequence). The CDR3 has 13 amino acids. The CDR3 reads CASSPQMLGGYTF. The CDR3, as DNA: TGTGCCAGCAGTCCACAGATGCTTGGTGGCTACACCTTC.

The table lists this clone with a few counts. The CDR3 here is CASSFLGVSDTQYF. CDR3 bases: TGTGCCAGCAGCTTTTTAGGTGTCTCAGATACGCAGTATTTT. V and J are TRBV7-2 and TRBJ2-3; no reliable D call. The germline V gene encodes CDR1 SGHTA and CDR2 FQGNSA. The ends were cut back, 3 bases at V and 4 bases at J, with 11 bases in the middle. This CDR3 is 14 amino acids long. Drawing the rest from reference TRBV7-2 and TRBJ2-3, the complete variable domain is GAGVSQSPSNKVTEKGKDVELRCDPISGHTALYWYRQSLGQGLEFLIYFQGNSAPDKSGLPSDRFSAERTGGSVSTLTIQRTQQEDSAVYLCASSFLGVSDTQYFGPGTRLTVL.

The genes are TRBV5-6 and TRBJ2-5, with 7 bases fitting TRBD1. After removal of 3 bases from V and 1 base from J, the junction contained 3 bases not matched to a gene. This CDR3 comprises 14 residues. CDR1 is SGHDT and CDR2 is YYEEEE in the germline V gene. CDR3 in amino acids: CASSSTGVQETQYF. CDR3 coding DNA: TGTGCCAGCAGCTCAACAGGGGTCCAAGAGACCCAGTACTTC.

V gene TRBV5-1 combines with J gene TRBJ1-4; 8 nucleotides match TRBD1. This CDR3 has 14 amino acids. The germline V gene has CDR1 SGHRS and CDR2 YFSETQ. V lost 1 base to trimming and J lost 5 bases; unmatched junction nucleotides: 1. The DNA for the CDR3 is TGCGCCAGCAGCTTGACAGGGGGGAATGAAAAACTGTTTTTT. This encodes CASSLTGGNEKLFF.

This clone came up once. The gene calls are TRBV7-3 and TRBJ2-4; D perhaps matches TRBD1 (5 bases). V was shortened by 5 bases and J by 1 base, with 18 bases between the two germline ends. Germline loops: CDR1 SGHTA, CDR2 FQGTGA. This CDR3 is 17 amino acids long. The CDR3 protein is CASSPRSRDLAKNIQYF. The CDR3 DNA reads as TGTGCCAGCAGCCCTCGAAGCAGGGATCTGGCCAAAAACATTCAGTACTTC. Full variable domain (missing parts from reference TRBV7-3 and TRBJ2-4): GAGVSQTPSNKVTEKGKYVELRCDPISGHTALYWYRQSLGQGPEFLIYFQGTGAADDSGLPNDRFFAVRPEGSVSTLKIQRTERGDSAVYLCASSPRSRDLAKNIQYFGAGTRLSVL.

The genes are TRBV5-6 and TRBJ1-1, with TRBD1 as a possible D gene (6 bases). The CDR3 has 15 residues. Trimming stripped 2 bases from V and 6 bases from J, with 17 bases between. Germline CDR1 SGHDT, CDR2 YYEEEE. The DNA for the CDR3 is TGTGCCAGCAGCTTACGAATCAGGGGATCGGCTGAAGCTTTCTTT. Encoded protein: CASSLRIRGSAEAFF.

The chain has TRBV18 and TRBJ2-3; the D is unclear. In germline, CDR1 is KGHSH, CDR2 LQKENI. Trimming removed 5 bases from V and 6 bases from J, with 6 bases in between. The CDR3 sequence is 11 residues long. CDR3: CASSARDTQYF. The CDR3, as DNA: TGTGCCAGCTCAGCCAGGGATACGCAGTATTTT.

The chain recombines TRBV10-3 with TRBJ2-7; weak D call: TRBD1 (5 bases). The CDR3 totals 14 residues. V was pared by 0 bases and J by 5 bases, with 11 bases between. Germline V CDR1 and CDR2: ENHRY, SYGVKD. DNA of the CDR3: TGTGCCATCAGTGAGTCTCAGGGCCCCCACGAGCAGTACTTC. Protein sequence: CAISESQGPHEQYF.

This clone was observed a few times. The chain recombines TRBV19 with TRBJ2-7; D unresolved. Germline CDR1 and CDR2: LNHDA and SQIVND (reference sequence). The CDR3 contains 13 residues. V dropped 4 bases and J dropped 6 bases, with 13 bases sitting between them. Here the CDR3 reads CASSNGGQPEQYF. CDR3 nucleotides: TGTGCCAGTAGTAACGGTGGGCAGCCCGAGCAGTACTTC.

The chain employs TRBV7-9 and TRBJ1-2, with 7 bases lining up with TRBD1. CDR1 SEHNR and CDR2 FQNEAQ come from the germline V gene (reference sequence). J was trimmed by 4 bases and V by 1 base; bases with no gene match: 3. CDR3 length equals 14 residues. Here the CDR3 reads CASSLVPGGYGYTF. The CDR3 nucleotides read TGTGCCAGCAGCTTAGTACCAGGGGGCTATGGCTACACCTTC.

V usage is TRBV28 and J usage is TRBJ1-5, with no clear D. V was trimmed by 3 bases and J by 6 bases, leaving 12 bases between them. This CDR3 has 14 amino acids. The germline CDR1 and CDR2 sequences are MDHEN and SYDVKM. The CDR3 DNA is TGTGCCAGCAGTTTTAGGAATTCGGGTCAGCCCCAGCATTTT. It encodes CASSFRNSGQPQHF.

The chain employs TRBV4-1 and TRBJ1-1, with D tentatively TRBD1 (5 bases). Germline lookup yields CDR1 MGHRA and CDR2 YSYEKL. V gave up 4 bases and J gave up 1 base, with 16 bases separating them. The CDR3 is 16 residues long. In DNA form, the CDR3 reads TGCGCCAGCAGCCCCCTACTGCGCGACAGGAACACTGAAGCTTTCTTT. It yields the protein CASSPLLRDRNTEAFF.

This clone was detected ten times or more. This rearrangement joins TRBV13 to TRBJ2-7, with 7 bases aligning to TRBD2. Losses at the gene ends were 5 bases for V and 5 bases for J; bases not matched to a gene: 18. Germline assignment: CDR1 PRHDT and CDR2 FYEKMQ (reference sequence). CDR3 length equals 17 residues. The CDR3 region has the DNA TGTGCCAGCAGCCCCGCGGGGAGGGCTGTTGGGGTTGACGAGCAGTACTTC. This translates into CASSPAGRAVGVDEQYF.

CDR3 region: CASSKTGYGYTF. In DNA, the CDR3 is TGTGCCAGCAGCAAAACGGGCTATGGCTACACCTTC. This chain uses TRBV28 with TRBJ1-2; D is unclear. V gave up 6 bases and J gave up 4 bases, with 9 bases separating them. CDR1 MDHEN and CDR2 SYDVKM come from the germline V gene. This CDR3 is 12 amino acids long.

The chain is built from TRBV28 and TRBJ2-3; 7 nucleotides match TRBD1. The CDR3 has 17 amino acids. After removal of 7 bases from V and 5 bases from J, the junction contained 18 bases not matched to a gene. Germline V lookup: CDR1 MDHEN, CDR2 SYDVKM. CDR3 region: CASIPNVPGQYKDTQYF. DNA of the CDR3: TGTGCCAGCATCCCAAATGTTCCGGGACAGTATAAAGATACGCAGTATTTT.

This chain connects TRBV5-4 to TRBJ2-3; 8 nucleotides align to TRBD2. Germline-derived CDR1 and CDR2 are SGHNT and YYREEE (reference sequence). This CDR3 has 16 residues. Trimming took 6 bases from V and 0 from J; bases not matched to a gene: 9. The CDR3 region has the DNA TGTGCCAGCACAGATAGCGGGATCCGTAGCACAGATACGCAGTATTTT. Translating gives CASTDSGIRSTDTQYF.

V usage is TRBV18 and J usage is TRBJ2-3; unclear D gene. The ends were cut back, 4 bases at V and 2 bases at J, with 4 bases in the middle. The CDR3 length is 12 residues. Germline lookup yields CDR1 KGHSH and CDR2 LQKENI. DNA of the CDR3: TGTGCCAGCTCACTCTACACAGATACGCAGTATTTT. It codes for CASSLYTDTQYF.

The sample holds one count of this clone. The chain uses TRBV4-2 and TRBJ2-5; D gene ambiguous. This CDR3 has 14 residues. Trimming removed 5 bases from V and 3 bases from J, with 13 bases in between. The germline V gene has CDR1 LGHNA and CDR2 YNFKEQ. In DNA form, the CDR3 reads TGTGCCAGCAGCTATCAGCCGGATAAAGAGACCCAGTACTTC. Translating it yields CASSYQPDKETQYF.

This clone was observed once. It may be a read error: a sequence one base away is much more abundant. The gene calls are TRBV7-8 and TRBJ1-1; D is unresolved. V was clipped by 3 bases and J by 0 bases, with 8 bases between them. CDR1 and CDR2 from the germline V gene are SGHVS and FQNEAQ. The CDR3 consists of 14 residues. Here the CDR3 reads CASSLDGMNTEAFF. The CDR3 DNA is TGTGCCAGCAGCTTGGACGGAATGAACACTGAAGCTTTCTTT.

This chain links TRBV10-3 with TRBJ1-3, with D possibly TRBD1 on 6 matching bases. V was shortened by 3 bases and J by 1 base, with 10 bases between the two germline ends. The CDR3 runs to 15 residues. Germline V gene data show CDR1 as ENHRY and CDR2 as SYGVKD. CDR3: CAISDFTGSGNTIYF. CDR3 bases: TGTGCCATCAGTGATTTTACAGGGTCTGGAAACACCATATATTTT.

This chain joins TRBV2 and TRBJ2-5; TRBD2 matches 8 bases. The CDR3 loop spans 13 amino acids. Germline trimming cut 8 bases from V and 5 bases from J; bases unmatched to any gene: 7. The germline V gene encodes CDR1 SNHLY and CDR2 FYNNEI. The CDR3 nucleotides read TGTGCCAGCGGGAAGGGACTAGGGGAGACCCAGTACTTC. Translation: CASGKGLGETQYF.

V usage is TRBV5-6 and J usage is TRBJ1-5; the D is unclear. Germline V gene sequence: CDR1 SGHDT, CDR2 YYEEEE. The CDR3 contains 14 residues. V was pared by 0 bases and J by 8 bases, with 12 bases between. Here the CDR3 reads CASSLVQSDEPQHF. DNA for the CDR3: TGTGCCAGCAGCTTGGTACAGAGTGACGAGCCCCAGCATTTT. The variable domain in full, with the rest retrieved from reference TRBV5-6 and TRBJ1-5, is DAGVTQSPTHLIKTRGQQVTLRCSPKSGHDTVSWYQQALGQGPQFIFQYYEEEERQRGNFPDRFSGHQFPNYSSELNVNALLLGDSALYLCASSLVQSDEPQHFGDGTRLSIL.

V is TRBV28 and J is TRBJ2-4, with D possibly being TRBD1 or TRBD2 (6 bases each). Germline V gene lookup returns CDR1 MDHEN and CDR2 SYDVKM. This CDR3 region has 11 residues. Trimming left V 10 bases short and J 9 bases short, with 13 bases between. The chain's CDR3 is CATRGQTIQYF. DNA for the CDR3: TGTGCCACCCGGGGGCAGACCATTCAGTACTTC.

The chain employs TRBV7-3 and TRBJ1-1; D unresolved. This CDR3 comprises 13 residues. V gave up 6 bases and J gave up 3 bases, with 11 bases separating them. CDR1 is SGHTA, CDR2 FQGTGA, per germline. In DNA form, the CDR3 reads TGTGCCAGCAGGGTTACAGAAGACACTGAAGCTTTCTTT. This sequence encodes CASRVTEDTEAFF.

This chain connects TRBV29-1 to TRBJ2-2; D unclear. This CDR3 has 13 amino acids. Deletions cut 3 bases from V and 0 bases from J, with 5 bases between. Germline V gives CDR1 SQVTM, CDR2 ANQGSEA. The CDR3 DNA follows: TGCAGCGTTGACAGCTCGAACACCGGGGAGCTGTTTTTT. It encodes CSVDSSNTGELFF.

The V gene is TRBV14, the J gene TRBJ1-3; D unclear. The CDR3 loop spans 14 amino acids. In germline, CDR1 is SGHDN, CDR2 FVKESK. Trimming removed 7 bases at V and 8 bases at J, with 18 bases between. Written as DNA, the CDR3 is TGTGCCAGCAAGGCTGACGGGTGGAGGGACACCATATATTTT. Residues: CASKADGWRDTIYF.

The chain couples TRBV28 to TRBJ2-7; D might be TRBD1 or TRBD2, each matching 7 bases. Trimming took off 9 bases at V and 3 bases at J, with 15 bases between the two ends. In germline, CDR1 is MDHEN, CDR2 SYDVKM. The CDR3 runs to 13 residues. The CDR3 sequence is CASGGGQFYEQYF. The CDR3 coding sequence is TGTGCCAGTGGGGGGGGACAGTTCTACGAGCAGTACTTC. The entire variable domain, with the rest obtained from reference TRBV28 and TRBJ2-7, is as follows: DVKVTQSSRYLVKRTGEKVFLECVQDMDHENMFWYRQDPGLGLRLIYFSYDVKMKEKGDIPEGYSVSREKKERFSLILESASTNQTSMYLCASGGGQFYEQYFGPGTRLTVT.

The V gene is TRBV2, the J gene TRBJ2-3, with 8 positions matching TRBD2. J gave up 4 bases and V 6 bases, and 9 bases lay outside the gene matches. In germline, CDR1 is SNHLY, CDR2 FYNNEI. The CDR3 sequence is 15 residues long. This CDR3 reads CASRQSGSGADTQYF. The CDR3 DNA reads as TGTGCCAGCAGACAAAGCGGGAGTGGGGCAGATACGCAGTATTTT.

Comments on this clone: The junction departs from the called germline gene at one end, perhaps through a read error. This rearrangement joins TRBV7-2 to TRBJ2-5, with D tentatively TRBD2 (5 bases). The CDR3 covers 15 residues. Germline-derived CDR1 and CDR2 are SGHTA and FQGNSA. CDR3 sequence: CASSWERSGQQTQYF. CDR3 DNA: TGTGCCAGCAGCTGGGAGCGGTCCGGCCAACAGACCCAGTACTTC.